The next 13 T cell receptor beta chains were all read from a single sample in a study of technical replicates of blood from several donors. Profiled with immunoSEQ multiplex PCR; TCRdb holds only in-frame clones, not every one. The data hold 85,000 to 100,000 clones, with approximately 96% observed a single time. Sample: T cells isolated from PBMCs. Receptor source: a human donor in good health.

The chain carries TRBV29-1 and TRBJ2-1, with D perhaps matching TRBD2 (6 bases). This CDR3 contains 14 residues. CDR1 is SQVTM, CDR2 ANQGSEA, per germline. CDR3 sequence reads: CTVLPGASYNEQFF. The CDR3 coding sequence is TGCACCGTCCTTCCGGGAGCGTCTTACAATGAGCAGTTCTTC.

This clone was recorded only once. The rearrangement links TRBV28 to TRBJ2-3; TRBD2 aligns across 7 bases. The CDR3 consists of 14 residues. V dropped 2 bases and J dropped 5; count of bases not matched to a gene: 4. Germline V gene data show CDR1 as MDHEN and CDR2 as SYDVKM. CDR3 loop: CASSLGLGGDTQYF. CDR3 bases: TGTGCCAGCAGTTTAGGACTAGGAGGAGATACGCAGTATTTT. Combining the CDR3 with reference TRBV28 and TRBJ2-3 gives the whole variable domain DVKVTQSSRYLVKRTGEKVFLECVQDMDHENMFWYRQDPGLGLRLIYFSYDVKMKEKGDIPEGYSVSREKKERFSLILESASTNQTSMYLCASSLGLGGDTQYFGPGTRLTVL.

The table lists this clone with a count of one. In nucleotides, the CDR3 is TGTGCCAGCAGCCAAGCGGGAAGCACAGATACGCAGTATTTT. Its translation is CASSQAGSTDTQYF. The chain joins TRBV4-2 to TRBJ2-3; a possible D gene is TRBD2 (5 bases). The CDR3 runs to 14 residues. Trimming stripped 1 base from V and 0 bases from J, with 5 bases between. Germline V gives CDR1 LGHNA, CDR2 YNFKEQ.

J is TRBJ2-1 and V is TRBV28, with D perhaps matching TRBD1 (5 bases). From germline, CDR1 is MDHEN and CDR2 SYDVKM. The CDR3 covers 15 residues. The germline V and J ends were trimmed by 6 bases and 4 bases, with 16 bases remaining between them. The CDR3 DNA sequence: TGTGCCAGCAGGACACAGGCCCTCCCATACAATGAGCAGTTCTTC. It translates to CASRTQALPYNEQFF.

The chain employs TRBV29-1 and TRBJ1-2; 8 bases are a match to TRBD1. Germline CDR1 reads SQVTM; CDR2 reads ANQGSEA. The junction had 6 bases not matched to a gene; V was cut back by 7 bases and J by 5 bases. This CDR3 is built from 12 residues. The CDR3 is CSARDRNYGYTF. The CDR3, as DNA: TGCAGCGCTAGGGACAGGAATTATGGCTACACCTTC. The complete variable domain, with remaining parts taken from reference TRBV29-1 and TRBJ1-2, reads SAVISQKPSRDICQRGTSLTIQCQVDSQVTMMFWYRQQPGQSLTLIATANQGSEATYESGFVIDKFPISRPNLTFSTLTVSNMSPEDSSIYLCSARDRNYGYTFGSGTRLTVV.

This clone was picked up one time. The V gene is TRBV6-5, the J gene TRBJ2-1; 10 nucleotides match TRBD1. The CDR3 runs 15 residues. Germline V gene data show CDR1 as MNHEY and CDR2 as SVGAGI. The V segment lost 7 bases and the J segment 5 bases; nucleotides outside the gene matches: 8. CDR3 region: CASTGGTGDNNEQFF. The CDR3 nucleotides are TGTGCCAGCACTGGCGGGACAGGGGATAACAATGAGCAGTTCTTC.

The J gene is TRBJ1-2, the V gene TRBV19, with 8 bases fitting TRBD1. The CDR3 covers 15 residues. Germline assignment: CDR1 LNHDA and CDR2 SQIVND (reference sequence). The V and J ends lost 3 bases and 3 bases, in that order; junction bases with no gene match: 6. CDR3 protein: CASSIRQGRDYGYTF. CDR3 nucleotides: TGTGCCAGTAGTATCCGACAGGGGAGGGACTATGGCTACACCTTC. Based on the CDR3 plus reference TRBV19 and TRBJ1-2, the full variable domain is DGGITQSPKYLFRKEGQNVTLSCEQNLNHDAMYWYRQDPGQGLRLIYYSQIVNDFQKGDIAEGYSVSREKKESFPLTVTSAQKNPTAFYLCASSIRQGRDYGYTFGSGTRLTVV.

V and J are TRBV9 and TRBJ1-2, with 8 bases fitting TRBD1. Looked up from germline, CDR1 is SGDLS and CDR2 is YYNGEE. This CDR3 has 16 residues. With 2 bases clipped from V and 0 bases from J, the junction kept 6 bases outside the gene matches. In DNA, the CDR3 is TGTGCCAGCAGCGTGGGACAGGCCGGAGCTAACTATGGCTACACCTTC. Protein: CASSVGQAGANYGYTF.

This rearrangement joins TRBV11-2 to TRBJ2-1, with a tentative D call TRBD1 (6 bases). The CDR3 has 13 residues. V was shortened by 3 bases and J by 5 bases, with 8 bases between the two germline ends. Germline-derived CDR1 and CDR2 are SGHAT and FQNNGV. For the CDR3, the DNA is TGTGCCAGCAGCTTCCGACAGGACAATGAGCAGTTCTTC. Protein product: CASSFRQDNEQFF. Looking up the rest from reference TRBV11-2 and TRBJ2-1 gives the full variable domain: EAGVAQSPRYKIIEKRQSVAFWCNPISGHATLYWYQQILGQGPKLLIQFQNNGVVDDSQLPKDRFSAERLKGVDSTLKIQPAKLEDSAVYLCASSFRQDNEQFFGPGTRLTVL.

The V and J genes are TRBV13 and TRBJ2-7; D is uncertain. From germline, CDR1 is PRHDT and CDR2 FYEKMQ (reference sequence). The CDR3 is 13 residues long. The V end was cut by 0 bases, the J end by 3 bases, with 6 bases between. The CDR3 region has the DNA TGTGCCAGCAGCTTAGGGCTGAGCTACGAGCAGTACTTC. It specifies CASSLGLSYEQYF.

This chain links TRBV30 with TRBJ1-2; a possible D gene is TRBD1 (5 bases). The CDR3 loop spans 12 amino acids. The germline V gene encodes CDR1 GTSNPN and CDR2 SVGIG (reference sequence). Trimming cost V 5 bases and J 4 bases, with 11 bases left between them. The CDR3 here is CAWGGNLYGYTF. The CDR3 DNA is TGTGCCTGGGGGGGGAATCTCTATGGCTACACCTTC.

The sample holds one count of this clone. This sample also contains other DNA sequences that code for the same CDR3. The J gene is TRBJ1-1, the V gene TRBV7-3; 8 bases fit TRBD1. The CDR3 spans 15 residues. The V gene end was trimmed by 1 base and the J gene end by 1 base; junction bases not matched to a gene: 2. CDR1 is SGHTA, CDR2 FQGTGA, per germline. The CDR3 DNA is TGTGCCAGCAGCTTAAGTGGACAGGGGAACACTGAAGCTTTCTTT. Its protein is CASSLSGQGNTEAFF.

This chain uses TRBV2 with TRBJ2-7; 8 nucleotides align to TRBD1. This CDR3 contains 13 residues. CDR1 SNHLY and CDR2 FYNNEI come from the germline V gene. With 6 bases clipped from V and 4 bases from J, the junction kept 5 bases outside the gene matches. The CDR3 nucleotides are TGTGCCAGCAGCGGGACAGGATCATACGAGCAGTACTTC. Translation: CASSGTGSYEQYF. The variable domain in full, with the rest retrieved from reference TRBV2 and TRBJ2-7, is EPEVTQTPSHQVTQMGQEVILRCVPISNHLYFYWYRQILGQKVEFLVSFYNNEISEKSEIFDDQFSVERPDGSNFTLKIRSTKLEDSAMYFCASSGTGSYEQYFGPGTRLTVT.